These 19 T cell receptor beta chains were all obtained from the same sample, sequenced in a study of OX40 agonist ivuxolimab in advanced cancers. Libraries were prepared by immunoSEQ multiplex PCR; TCRdb keeps only in-frame clonotypes and omits some of them. The table includes some 60,000 clones, over 75% detected once. Sequencing used CD4+ or CD8+ T cells sorted from blood, obtained in a trial of the OX40 agonist ivuxolimab. All receptors come from an adult with an advanced solid tumor such as melanoma, head and neck, liver or kidney cancer.

The rearrangement links TRBV14 to TRBJ2-5; 11 nucleotides line up with TRBD2. The CDR3 is 18 residues long. V shed 0 bases, J shed 2 bases, and the junction held 8 bases outside the gene matches. Germline loops: CDR1 SGHDN, CDR2 FVKESK. Here the CDR3 reads CASSQDLYPSGGQETQYF. The CDR3 region has the DNA TGTGCCAGCAGCCAAGATCTATATCCTAGCGGGGGGCAAGAGACCCAGTACTTC.

This clone showed up just once. CDR3 nucleotide sequence: TGTGCCAGAGCCCCCCAAGCTTTCTTT. Its protein product is CARAPQAFF. V gene TRBV5-3 combines with J gene TRBJ1-1; D is undetermined. TRBV5-3 carries the ORF label, with uncertain function. V was cut by 7 bases and J by 9 bases, with 7 bases left in between. This CDR3 has 9 amino acids.

The chain links TRBV9 to TRBJ1-2; 12 nucleotides agree with TRBD1. V lost 3 bases to trimming and J lost 3 bases; unmatched junction nucleotides: 3. The CDR3 totals 15 residues. Germline lookup yields CDR1 SGDLS and CDR2 YYNGEE. CDR3 bases: TGTGCCAGCAGCGGAGGGACAGGGGGCTACTATGGCTACACCTTC. Amino acid sequence: CASSGGTGGYYGYTF.

The V call is TRBV7-9, the J call TRBJ2-2; TRBD1 matches at 9 bases. This CDR3 region has 17 residues. With 5 bases clipped from V and 5 bases from J, the junction kept 12 bases outside the gene matches. Germline V gene data show CDR1 as SEHNR and CDR2 as FQNEAQ (reference sequence). CDR3 nucleotide sequence: TGTGCCAGCAGCGCCCACCCGGGACAGGGAGGTACCGGGGAGCTGTTTTTT. Its translation is CASSAHPGQGGTGELFF. The variable domain in full, completed from reference TRBV7-9 and TRBJ2-2, reads DTGVSQNPRHKITKRGQNVTFRCDPISEHNRLYWYRQTLGQGPEFLTYFQNEAQLEKSRLLSDRFSAERPKGSFSTLEIQRTEQGDSAMYLCASSAHPGQGGTGELFFGEGSRLTVL.

V is TRBV4-2 and J is TRBJ2-7; 7 bases match TRBD1. The CDR3 spans 16 residues. Unmatched junction bases numbered 5, after V lost 0 bases and J lost 0 bases. The germline gives CDR1 LGHNA, CDR2 YNFKEQ. The CDR3 DNA reads as TGTGCCAGCAGCCAAGATGGACAGGTTAGCTCCTACGAGCAGTACTTC. Protein: CASSQDGQVSSYEQYF.

This clone was seen a few times. The chain carries TRBV6-5 and TRBJ2-7, with a possible D match to TRBD2 (6 bases). From germline, CDR1 is MNHEY and CDR2 SVGAGI. V was clipped by 5 bases and J by 7 bases, with 9 bases between them. CDR3 length: 11 amino acids. CDR3 sequence reads: CASSLRGEQYF. Here the CDR3 DNA reads TGTGCCAGCAGTCTACGGGGGGAGCAGTACTTC.

The rearrangement joins TRBV2 to TRBJ1-5; 11 nucleotides agree with TRBD1. With 6 bases clipped from V and 6 bases from J, the junction kept 7 bases outside the gene matches. CDR1 SNHLY and CDR2 FYNNEI come from the germline V gene. This CDR3 spans 15 amino acids. In DNA form, the CDR3 reads TGTGCCAGCAGCCCAGGACAGGGGGCGTTTCAGCCCCAGCATTTT. Its protein is CASSPGQGAFQPQHF.

The V and J genes are TRBV11-2 and TRBJ1-1; TRBD1 matches 9 bases. The CDR3 loop spans 14 amino acids. The germline gives CDR1 SGHAT, CDR2 FQNNGV. V gave up 5 bases and J gave up 4 bases; unmatched junction bases: 5. For the CDR3, the DNA is TGTGCCAGCAGCGACCGGACAGGGGTCACTGAAGCTTTCTTT. Translating it yields CASSDRTGVTEAFF. The full variable domain, completed using reference TRBV11-2 and TRBJ1-1, is EAGVAQSPRYKIIEKRQSVAFWCNPISGHATLYWYQQILGQGPKLLIQFQNNGVVDDSQLPKDRFSAERLKGVDSTLKIQPAKLEDSAVYLCASSDRTGVTEAFFGQGTRLTVV.

The rearrangement joins TRBV28 to TRBJ1-1; a possible D gene is TRBD1 (6 bases). Germline V lookup: CDR1 MDHEN, CDR2 SYDVKM. V lost 3 bases and J lost 0, with 11 bases in between. The CDR3 runs 15 residues. The CDR3 sequence: CASSFYSGVNTEAFF. As DNA, the CDR3 is TGTGCCAGCAGTTTTTACTCAGGGGTGAACACTGAAGCTTTCTTT.

The chain uses TRBV9 and TRBJ1-2; D is perhaps TRBD1 (6 bases). The CDR3 runs 15 residues. Germline-derived CDR1 and CDR2 are SGDLS and YYNGEE. Trimming took off 4 bases at V and 2 bases at J, with 15 bases between the two ends. The CDR3 coding sequence is TGTGCCAGCAGCCCCACCCTTCAGGGGAACTATGGCTACACCTTC. Translating it yields CASSPTLQGNYGYTF.

This chain links TRBV11-2 with TRBJ2-1, with 9 nucleotides matching TRBD2. Trimming at V came to 5 bases and at J to 0 bases, leaving 8 bases not matched to a gene. The CDR3 has 17 residues. CDR1 is SGHAT and CDR2 is FQNNGV in the germline V gene. CDR3 sequence: CASSRRLADSSYNEQFF. In DNA, the CDR3 is TGTGCCAGCAGCCGCAGACTAGCGGATTCCTCCTACAATGAGCAGTTCTTC.

This chain connects TRBV30 to TRBJ1-4, with 7 bases matching TRBD1. V gave up 5 bases and J gave up 10 bases; unmatched junction bases: 10. This CDR3 has 13 amino acids. The V gene's germline CDR1 is GTSNPN and CDR2 SVGIG (reference sequence). The CDR3 loop reads CAWGTADGGKLFF. CDR3 nucleotide sequence: TGTGCCTGGGGGACAGCAGACGGTGGAAAACTGTTTTTT.

The chain uses TRBV15 and TRBJ1-1, with D hard to call. Looked up from germline, CDR1 is LNHNV and CDR2 is YYDKDF (reference sequence). This CDR3 has 13 residues. Deletions cut 1 base from V and 7 bases from J, with 10 bases between. The chain's CDR3 is CATSRVAWSEAFF. As DNA, the CDR3 is TGTGCCACCAGCAGAGTGGCATGGAGTGAAGCTTTCTTT.

The chain combines TRBV11-2 with TRBJ2-5, with no clear D. CDR3 length: 13 amino acids. Trimming left V 5 bases short and J 3 bases short, with 10 bases between. From germline, CDR1 is SGHAT and CDR2 FQNNGV. CDR3 bases: TGTGCCAGCAGCCCAGATGGGGAAGAGACCCAGTACTTC. This encodes CASSPDGEETQYF.

This clone was counted a few times. The chain couples TRBV20-1 to TRBJ1-1; weak D call: TRBD1 (5 bases). V was shortened by 6 bases and J by 10 bases, with 12 bases between the two germline ends. Germline CDR1 is DFQATT and CDR2 is SNEGSKA (reference sequence). This CDR3 has 10 amino acids. The CDR3 sequence: CSARRDRAFF. The CDR3 DNA is TGCAGTGCGCGCCGGGACCGAGCTTTCTTT.

V usage is TRBV6-1 and J usage is TRBJ1-5, with 7 bases identical to TRBD1. Germline values: CDR1 MNHNS, CDR2 SASEGT. CDR3 length: 17 residues. J lost 7 bases, V lost 0 bases, and 12 bases had no gene match. The CDR3 DNA follows: TGTGCCAGCAGTGAAGCGCTCGGGGGACAGAATTACCAGCCCCAGCATTTT. It specifies CASSEALGGQNYQPQHF.

CDR3 in amino acids: CASSLRSGGYDTQYF. The CDR3 region has the DNA TGTGCCAGCAGCTTAAGGTCAGGCGGGTATGATACGCAGTATTTT. This chain uses TRBV7-3 with TRBJ2-3; perhaps TRBD2 as D (5 bases). Germline V gene sequence: CDR1 SGHTA, CDR2 FQGTGA. The V gene lost 1 base and the J gene lost 6 bases, with 14 bases spanning the gap. The CDR3 has 15 amino acids. Variable domain in full (rest from reference TRBV7-3 and TRBJ2-3): GAGVSQTPSNKVTEKGKYVELRCDPISGHTALYWYRQSLGQGPEFLIYFQGTGAADDSGLPNDRFFAVRPEGSVSTLKIQRTERGDSAVYLCASSLRSGGYDTQYFGPGTRLTVL.

This sequence joins TRBV6-1 and TRBJ1-5, with D maybe TRBD1 (6 bases). The ends were cut back, 6 bases at V and 3 bases at J, with 12 bases in the middle. Germline-derived CDR1 and CDR2 are MNHNS and SASEGT. The length of the CDR3 is 14 residues. CDR3 sequence: CASRGAGNNQPQHF. The CDR3 bases are TGTGCCAGCAGGGGGGCAGGGAACAATCAGCCCCAGCATTTT.

This clone was found once. V is TRBV5-8 and J is TRBJ2-5, with no clear D. The J call may not be correct, given that the DNA end is closer to TRBJ2-7. The CDR3 has 16 residues. The germline V gene has CDR1 SGHTS and CDR2 YDEGEE. The CDR3 protein is CASSLRARPGTYEQYF. The CDR3 DNA sequence: TGTGCCAGCAGCTTGAGAGCCAGGCCCGGAACCTACGAGCAGTACTTC.